A selection of T cell receptor beta chains follows, all from one sample in a study of radiation and T cells in renal cell carcinoma. Produced via immunoSEQ multiplex PCR; TCRdb's table is partial and in-frame only. The sample shows about 150,000 clones, about 91% of them seen only once. Source: blood, taken from a patient whose treatment included radiotherapy and nephrectomy. These TCRs come from a woman between 50 and 59 years old with renal cell carcinoma. Each CDR3 is given without its conserved first and last residue.

v_call,j_call,cdr3_aa
TRBV7-9,TRBJ2-3,ASSLELLAGFTDTQY
TRBV7-6,TRBJ1-6,ASRDRSSYNSPLH
TRBV29-1,TRBJ2-7,SVETGIHEQY
TRBV27,TRBJ1-4,ASSLWGHKNELF
TRBV7-9,TRBJ2-2,ASSPTGSGRGAGELF
TRBV5-4,TRBJ2-3,ASSLEPTDTQY
TRBV4-1,TRBJ1-5,ASSQDRSNQPQH
TRBV6-5,TRBJ1-5,ASSGVYNQPQH
TRBV7-8,TRBJ1-1,ASSGLGEAF
TRBV5-1,TRBJ1-4,ASSLGGDRTNEKLF
TRBV5-1,TRBJ2-5,ASSFGPNQETQY
TRBV5-1,TRBJ2-7,ASSLSSGDRHYEQY
TRBV28,TRBJ2-7,ASSQALSDYEQY
TRBV19,TRBJ2-7,ASSMAPQGLYEQY
TRBV5-6,TRBJ1-2,ASSPWWQSNYGYT
TRBV4-2,TRBJ1-1,ASSQVWGDAEAF
TRBV29-1,TRBJ1-1,SVTLASVGTEAF
TRBV6-5,TRBJ1-5,ASSYREDQPQH
TRBV7-2,TRBJ1-2,ASSLNRGEGYT
TRBV14,TRBJ1-2,ASSQAPRTGAGYT
TRBV6-4,TRBJ2-1,ASSDSGGWSYNEQF
TRBV4-1,TRBJ1-2,ASSQAFGTEYGYT
TRBV7-2,TRBJ1-5,ASSLQRGLEQPQH
TRBV4-2,TRBJ2-1,ASSQPGGISYNEQF
TRBV9,TRBJ1-1,ASSVAANTEAF
TRBV5-6,TRBJ1-1,ASSFGTGAEAF
TRBV5-6,TRBJ1-1,ASSFYGGTEAF
TRBV6-4,TRBJ2-7,ASSDPSRGLPYEQY
TRBV7-9,TRBJ2-5,ASSPGAGGGREETQY
TRBV7-2,TRBJ1-6,ASSLDGGPPLH
TRBV5-1,TRBJ2-5,ASSFGGREETQY
TRBV2,TRBJ1-1,ASSVNRGVTEAF
TRBV6-5,TRBJ2-3,ASSYLLSETQY
TRBV6-1,TRBJ2-6,ASSEMGSSGANVLT
TRBV7-3,TRBJ2-3,ASSLQGLAGLTDTQY
TRBV9,TRBJ2-3,ASSVGPGDTQY
TRBV6-5,TRBJ1-3,ASRRVDGNTIY